The 5 T cell receptor beta chains reported below all come from one sample, sequenced in a study of post-analysis software for immune sequencing data. Study conclusions and caveats: Five TRBV segments, including TRBV5-6, TRBV5-1 and TRBV20-1, were more frequent in patients than controls.

What these receptors recognize is not known. Tagging with unique molecular identifiers was a feature of the TCR beta cDNA libraries. A single record per CDR3 protein comes from TCRdb applying MiXCR to the PCR reads. Of around 440,000 distinct CDR3 sequences in the sample, 40% to 55% were seen once. Sequences were obtained from blood. These receptor sequences come from a girl under 18 with multiple sclerosis.

This clonotype was counted only a few times. The chain is built from TRBV6-6 and TRBJ2-5, with D perhaps matching TRBD1 (6 bases). CDR1 is MNHNY, CDR2 SVGAGI, per germline (reference sequence). V was trimmed by 4 bases and J by 4 bases, leaving 10 bases between them. This CDR3 is built from 13 residues. The CDR3 DNA reads TGTGCCAGCAGTTCGCAGGGGTTAGAGACCCAGTACTTC. Translation gives CASSSQGLETQYF.

This clonotype was observed a few times. This chain joins TRBV12-3 or TRBV12-4 and TRBJ1-2, with D possibly being TRBD1 (5 bases). CDR3 length: 13 amino acids. Deletions cut 7 bases from V and 8 bases from J, with 17 bases between. The CDR3 coding sequence is TGTGCCAGCACCGAAGGGGTTTCGGGGGGCTACACCTTC. Protein: CASTEGVSGGYTF.

This clonotype has just a few counts. The chain links TRBV29-1 to TRBJ2-3; D is undetermined. Germline V gene lookup returns CDR1 SQVTM and CDR2 ANQGSEA. This CDR3 has 14 residues. Trimming left V 2 bases short and J 2 bases short, with 11 bases between. The CDR3 sequence is CSVEMTWATDTQYF. CDR3 coding DNA: TGCAGCGTTGAAATGACCTGGGCCACAGATACGCAGTATTTT.

The V gene is TRBV20-1, the J gene TRBJ2-4; 7 nucleotides agree with TRBD1. Germline assignment: CDR1 DFQATT and CDR2 SNEGSKA (reference sequence). This CDR3 contains 15 residues. The V and J ends lost 6 bases and 4 bases, in that order; junction bases with no gene match: 12. In DNA, the CDR3 is TGCAGTGCCCAACAGGGGATGAATAGAAAAAACATTCAGTACTTC. It translates to CSAQQGMNRKNIQYF.

The sample holds many counts of this clonotype. This chain connects TRBV27 to TRBJ2-3; D uncertain. V was cut by 3 bases and J by 4 bases, with 8 bases left in between. Germline V gene sequence: CDR1 MNHEY, CDR2 SMNVEV (reference sequence). This CDR3 region has 13 residues. CDR3 region: CASSFGRADTQYF. CDR3 sequence (DNA): TGTGCCAGCAGTTTTGGAAGGGCAGATACGCAGTATTTT.